Presented here are 13 T cell receptor beta chains from one specimen sequenced in a study of blood T cell repertoires in COVID-19. Produced via immunoSEQ multiplex PCR; TCRdb's table is partial and in-frame only. The sample shows around 320,000 clones, roughly 90% of them seen only once. The material sequenced was peripheral blood. The origin of the receptors is a woman under 40 with COVID-19, enrolled during active disease.

The chain joins TRBV5-8 to TRBJ1-2; D might be TRBD1 (5 bases). Trimming took 3 bases from V and 3 from J, leaving 12 bases between them. The CDR3 loop spans 14 amino acids. CDR1 is SGHTS and CDR2 is YDEGEE in the germline V gene. In DNA form, the CDR3 reads TGTGCCAGCAGCTCCCCAGGGAGGGACTATGGCTACACCTTC. As protein: CASSSPGRDYGYTF.

This clone was recorded once. The chain joins TRBV28 to TRBJ1-2; the D is unclear. V lost 2 bases, J lost 5 bases, and 9 bases lay in between. CDR1 and CDR2 (germline): MDHEN, SYDVKM. This CDR3 comprises 13 residues. In DNA form, the CDR3 reads TGTGCCAGCAGTTTAACACAGTCTTATGGCTACACCTTC. As protein: CASSLTQSYGYTF.

This chain connects TRBV6-4 to TRBJ1-1, with a weak D call TRBD1 (6 bases). The germline V gene has CDR1 MRHNA and CDR2 SNTAGT. This CDR3 is 12 amino acids long. The V and J ends lost 0 bases and 8 bases respectively, with 7 bases between them. The CDR3: CASSDSQGEAFF. For the CDR3, the DNA is TGTGCCAGCAGTGACTCTCAGGGGGAAGCTTTCTTT.

The chain joins TRBV2 to TRBJ2-2; 12 bases are a match to TRBD2. From germline, CDR1 is SNHLY and CDR2 FYNNEI. The CDR3 spans 16 residues. The V segment lost 6 bases and the J segment 1 base; nucleotides outside the gene matches: 3. The CDR3 region has the DNA TGTGCCAGCAGGCCGACTAGCGGGGGGAACACCGGGGAGCTGTTTTTT. This sequence encodes CASRPTSGGNTGELFF.

The chain links TRBV4-1 to TRBJ2-7; D perhaps matches TRBD1 (5 bases). Between the trimmed V and J ends, which lost 1 base and 6 bases, there was a span of 10 bases. Per the germline V gene, CDR1 is MGHRA and CDR2 is YSYEKL. The CDR3 is 13 residues long. As DNA, the CDR3 is TGCGCCAGCAGCCAAGTGGTGGGGCCCGAGCAGTACTTC. Protein: CASSQVVGPEQYF.

The count of this clone is one. The chain carries TRBV12-5 and TRBJ2-3, with D hard to call. Trimming pared 9 bases from V and 4 bases from J, leaving 17 bases between. This CDR3 has 14 residues. The germline gives CDR1 LGHNT, CDR2 FRNRAP. CDR3 nucleotide sequence: TGTGCTAGCAATTATGAGGTTTATTCAGATACGCAGTATTTT. Its translation: CASNYEVYSDTQYF.

The chain carries TRBV2 and TRBJ2-1; 9 positions agree with TRBD2. J gave up 6 bases and V 6 bases, and 9 bases lay outside the gene matches. The germline gives CDR1 SNHLY, CDR2 FYNNEI. The CDR3 spans 15 residues. The DNA of the CDR3 is TGTGCCAGCAGGTATAGCGGGGGAGGTCTCAATGAGCAGTTCTTC. It yields the protein CASRYSGGGLNEQFF.

This rearrangement joins TRBV29-1 to TRBJ2-7, with a tentative D call TRBD2 (6 bases). The CDR3 length is 12 residues. Germline V lookup: CDR1 SQVTM, CDR2 ANQGSEA. Trimming pared 0 bases from V and 6 bases from J, leaving 9 bases between. Here the CDR3 reads CSVEDGGTEQYF. CDR3 bases: TGCAGCGTTGAAGATGGAGGGACCGAGCAGTACTTC.

The CDR3, as DNA: TGTGCCAGCAACCTGGGACAGGTTTACACCGGGGAGCTGTTTTTT. Translation gives CASNLGQVYTGELFF. The gene calls are TRBV6-5 and TRBJ2-2; 8 bases agree with TRBD1. V shed 7 bases, J shed 3 bases, and the junction held 7 bases outside the gene matches. This CDR3 is 15 amino acids long. In germline, CDR1 is MNHEY, CDR2 SVGAGI.

V gene TRBV9 combines with J gene TRBJ2-1; 7 bases align to TRBD2. V was clipped by 1 base and J by 6 bases; unmatched bases: 4. The CDR3 length is 14 residues. The germline V gene encodes CDR1 SGDLS and CDR2 YYNGEE. The CDR3 loop reads CASSVRGVFNEQFF. CDR3 sequence (DNA): TGTGCCAGCAGCGTACGGGGGGTCTTCAATGAGCAGTTCTTC.

CDR3: CASSQDRPSPLHF. For the CDR3, the DNA is TGTGCCAGCAGCCAGGACAGGCCTTCACCCCTCCACTTT. This chain links TRBV7-9 with TRBJ1-6; TRBD1 matches at 7 bases. The germline gives CDR1 SEHNR, CDR2 FQNEAQ (reference sequence). Unmatched junction bases numbered 4, after V lost 5 bases and J lost 9 bases. The CDR3 consists of 13 residues. The full variable domain, completed using reference TRBV7-9 and TRBJ1-6, is DTGVSQNPRHKITKRGQNVTFRCDPISEHNRLYWYRQTLGQGPEFLTYFQNEAQLEKSRLLSDRFSAERPKGSFSTLEIQRTEQGDSAMYLCASSQDRPSPLHFGNGTRLTVT.

In this sample, this clone turned up once. This chain connects TRBV28 to TRBJ2-7, with D unresolved. CDR1 is MDHEN and CDR2 is SYDVKM in the germline V gene. The CDR3 runs 13 residues. Between the trimmed V and J ends, which lost 6 bases and 12 bases, there was a span of 21 bases. CDR3 amino acids: CASSLPWRSQRYF. CDR3 nucleotides: TGTGCCAGCAGCCTGCCTTGGCGATCTCAGCGGTACTTC.

J is TRBJ1-1 and V is TRBV27, with a weak D call TRBD1 (5 bases). Germline-derived CDR1 and CDR2 are MNHEY and SMNVEV (reference sequence). V lost 9 bases to trimming and J lost 5 bases, with 16 bases between them. CDR3 length: 13 residues. CDR3 amino acids: CASSGGTRTEAFF. CDR3 coding DNA: TGTGCCAGTTCCGGGGGTACACGAACTGAAGCTTTCTTT.